The source of this TCR beta chain is a study of cytomegalovirus exposure and HLA in healthy donors. Researchers ran the PCR with 60 Vbeta and 13 Jbeta primers. In the authors' workflow: Among the unique TCR beta chains that a later analysis counted, about 79 million in all, 10 million to 14 million were shared. Profiling relied on immunoSEQ multiplex PCR, and the TCRdb table lists in-frame clones only, not all of them. The V and J calls and clone size come from that table; D and trimming were worked out from the DNA. The sample yields around 110,000 clones, less than 85% seen once. Germline CDR1 reads SGHTA; CDR2 reads FQGNSA. The CDR3 consists of 14 residues. Unmatched junction bases numbered 2, after V lost 5 bases and J lost 0 bases.

The sample taken for sequencing was PBMCs. The receptor was isolated from a woman in her thirties or forties in good health and CMV-seropositive. J is TRBJ2-7 and V is TRBV7-2, with 9 bases lining up with TRBD1. For the CDR3, the DNA is TGTGCCAGCAGCACGGACAGGGGCTCCTACGAGCAGTACTTC. This translates into CASSTDRGSYEQYF.